A single sample gave rise to the 5 T cell receptor beta chains below, sequenced in a study of T-cell reconstitution after alpha-beta-depleted transplantation in children (dated by TCRdb to 2016 to 2017). The library was prepared using PCR. The run used an Illumina HiSeq 2500. TCR libraries were prepared with molecular barcoding, using unique molecular identifiers to normalize TCRbeta repertoire quantification. The raw public reads went through TCRdb reprocessing: fastp at Q25, MiXCR clone calling, in-frame beta chains kept. CDR3 protein duplicates are merged, each entry listing the most common genes and DNA. The sample data list more than 200,000 distinct CDR3 sequences, and about 26% of these were observed just once. The ten largest make up roughly 2.7% of the sample. This specimen's treatment or condition label, per the study, means: allogeneic hematopoietic cell transplantation with graft depleted of TCRalphabeta T cells and CD19 B cells.

The source was PBMCs, collected before TCRalphabeta/CD19-depleted stem cell transplant. Receptors were obtained from a girl aged 2 to 9 with Fanconi anemia, due to receive a stem cell transplant.

This clonotype appeared many times. This CDR3 is CSARVDRDTEAFF. The CDR3 coding sequence is TGCAGTGCTAGAGTGGACAGGGACACTGAAGCTTTCTTT. This chain connects TRBV20-1 to TRBJ1-1, with TRBD1 matching 8 bases. The CDR3 contains 13 residues. V gave up 1 base and J gave up 3 bases; unmatched junction bases: 1. The germline CDR1 and CDR2 sequences are DFQATT and SNEGSKA (reference sequence).

The V call is TRBV7-3, the J call TRBJ2-3; D is perhaps TRBD2 (6 bases). Germline CDR1 and CDR2: SGHTA and FQGTGA. There are 15 residues in the CDR3. V was pared by 4 bases and J by 0 bases, with 11 bases between. The CDR3 loop reads CASSYSGPSTDTQYF. The CDR3 coding sequence is TGTGCCAGCAGCTATAGCGGACCTAGCACAGATACGCAGTATTTT.

The chain combines TRBV6-2 or TRBV6-3 with TRBJ2-3; TRBD2 agrees at 8 bases. The V and J ends lost 6 bases and 2 bases, in that order; junction bases with no gene match: 10. The germline V gene has CDR1 MNHEY and CDR2 SVGEGT. This CDR3 comprises 16 residues. The CDR3 DNA reads as TGTGCCAGCAGGAGCGGCGCGGGAGGTAACACAGATACGCAGTATTTT. Protein sequence: CASRSGAGGNTDTQYF.

This clonotype was seen at least ten times. The chain links TRBV29-1 to TRBJ2-6; D not certain. V was pared by 6 bases and J by 4 bases, with 13 bases between. The CDR3 consists of 14 residues. Germline V lookup: CDR1 SQVTM, CDR2 ANQGSEA. The chain's CDR3 is CSVRGPQGANVLTF. For the CDR3, the DNA is TGCAGCGTACGAGGACCTCAGGGGGCCAACGTCCTGACTTTC. Full variable domain (missing parts from reference TRBV29-1 and TRBJ2-6): SAVISQKPSRDICQRGTSLTIQCQVDSQVTMMFWYRQQPGQSLTLIATANQGSEATYESGFVIDKFPISRPNLTFSTLTVSNMSPEDSSIYLCSVRGPQGANVLTFGAGSRLTVL.

This clonotype was recorded many times. The chain uses TRBV20-1 and TRBJ2-7; no clear D. The CDR3 length is 12 residues. Trimming left V 1 base short and J 6 bases short, with 10 bases between. Germline values: CDR1 DFQATT, CDR2 SNEGSKA (reference sequence). The CDR3 region has the DNA TGCAGTGCTAGAGTCGATGGGTTCGAGCAGTACTTC. This sequence encodes CSARVDGFEQYF.